Listed below are T cell receptor beta chains from one sample, sequenced in a study of T cell changes during pregnancy in multiple sclerosis. TCRdb keeps only in-frame clones here, not all; method: immunoSEQ multiplex PCR. Of about 100,000 clones listed, 80% to 95% are singletons. The sequencing here drew on peripheral blood, taken after pregnancy. The receptors here all came from a female donor with multiple sclerosis, enrolled in a pregnancy study. CDR3s include the opening cysteine and the closing phenylalanine or tryptophan. A D gene is named only where the DNA matches it firmly. Clone sizes are given selectively: once, few, many, or a class where the clone is expanded.

>TRBJ1-2|TRBV7-9|once|TRBD1
CASIGTGKSNYGYTF
TGTGCCAGCATCGGGACAGGAAAGTCTAACTATGGCTACACCTTC
>TRBJ2-5|TRBV7-2|-|-
CASSPRGSGETQYF
TGTGCCAGCAGCCCCCGCGGATCTGGGGAGACCCAGTACTTC
>TRBJ2-7|TRBV20-1|-|TRBD1
CSGRTGYEQYF
TGCAGTGGGAGGACAGGGTACGAGCAGTACTTC
>TRBJ2-1|TRBV5-3|-|TRBD2
CARSLRTSGSYNEQFF
TGTGCCAGAAGCCTGAGGACTAGCGGGAGTTACAATGAGCAGTTCTTC
>TRBJ1-2|TRBV6-5|-|-
CASSSTREAPYTF
TGTGCCAGCAGCTCCACTCGGGAGGCTCCTTACACCTTC
>TRBJ1-6|TRBV5-8|-|-
CASSFSDSSYNSPLHF
TGTGCCAGCAGCTTTTCTGACAGCTCCTATAATTCACCCCTCCACTTT
>TRBJ2-1|TRBV7-3|-|TRBD2
CASSLRLAGRNEQFF
TGTGCCAGCAGCTTAAGGCTAGCGGGACGAAATGAGCAGTTCTTC
>TRBJ1-2|TRBV27|-|-
CASSPGGRTNYGYTF
TGTGCCAGCAGCCCGGGGGGGCGGACTAACTATGGCTACACCTTC
>TRBJ2-7|TRBV4-1|-|-
CARSVSAGPYEQYF
TGCGCCAGGAGCGTGAGCGCGGGACCCTACGAGCAGTACTTC
>TRBJ1-1|TRBV29-1|few|-
CSVERGKTEAFF
TGCAGCGTTGAAAGGGGCAAGACTGAAGCTTTCTTT
>TRBJ1-2|TRBV27|-|TRBD1
CASSSTGGASGYTF
TGTGCCAGCAGCTCGACAGGGGGCGCATCTGGCTACACCTTC
>TRBJ1-6|TRBV6-5|-|TRBD1
CASSLGQGTRNSPLHF
TGTGCCAGCAGTTTAGGACAGGGAACTCGAAATTCACCCCTCCACTTT
>TRBJ2-5|TRBV11-3|-|-
CASSSSFTQYF
TGTGCCAGCAGCTCCTCTTTTACCCAGTACTTC
>TRBJ2-1|TRBV7-3|-|-
CASSSQGGMGNEQFF
TGTGCCAGCAGCTCCCAAGGCGGGATGGGCAATGAGCAGTTCTTC
>TRBJ2-2|TRBV28|-|TRBD2
CASRRTSGNTGELFF
TGTGCCAGCAGAAGGACTAGCGGGAACACCGGGGAGCTGTTTTTT
>TRBJ1-1|TRBV30|-|-
CAFVGRPSYEAFF
TGTGCCTTCGTGGGCAGACCGAGCTATGAAGCTTTCTTT
>TRBJ1-5|TRBV19|-|-
CASSPQGRGNQPQHF
TGTGCCAGTAGTCCACAGGGACGGGGCAATCAGCCCCAGCATTTT
>TRBJ1-1|TRBV7-9|-|-
CASSYMEGQPNTEAFF
TGTGCCAGCAGCTATATGGAAGGACAGCCGAACACTGAAGCTTTCTTT
>TRBJ1-5|TRBV11-2|-|-
CASSLVGGDQPQHF
TGTGCCAGCAGCTTAGTAGGGGGTGACCAGCCCCAGCATTTT
>TRBJ2-7|TRBV5-1|-|TRBD2
CASSGASGSYEQYF
TGCGCCAGCAGCGGGGCTAGCGGATCCTACGAGCAGTACTTC
>TRBJ2-1|TRBV11-3|-|-
CASSLGMRDPPDEQFF
TGTGCCAGCAGCTTGGGGATGCGGGATCCACCCGATGAGCAGTTCTTC
>TRBJ2-7|TRBV7-2|-|TRBD1
CASSLQGTGYEQYF
TGTGCCAGCAGCTTACAGGGGACAGGGTACGAGCAGTACTTC
>TRBJ1-1|TRBV5-6|-|TRBD1
CASSQDRVYAFF
TGTGCCAGCAGCCAAGACAGGGTTTATGCTTTCTTT
>TRBJ2-7|TRBV30|-|-
CAGTRETYEQYF
TGTGCCGGGACGAGGGAGACCTACGAGCAGTACTTC
>TRBJ2-7|TRBV5-4|-|TRBD1
CASSIDPGQTTYEQYF
TGTGCCAGCAGCATCGATCCGGGACAGACTACCTACGAGCAGTACTTC
>TRBJ2-3|TRBV7-3|-|-
CASSPGITTDTQYF
TGTGCCAGCAGCCCCGGGATTACCACAGATACGCAGTATTTT
>TRBJ1-1|TRBV29-1|-|TRBD1
CSVDRGLNTEAFF
TGCAGCGTGGACAGGGGGCTTAACACTGAAGCTTTCTTT